This T cell receptor (beta chain) comes out of a study of regulatory and conventional T cells in breast cancer (dated by TCRdb to about 2015). Libraries were prepared through PCR. Sequenced on an Illumina MiSeq. Using fastp at Q25 and MiXCR, TCRdb reprocessed the public reads and kept productive beta chains. Duplicate CDR3 protein sequences are folded into a single record with the most common DNA and genes. The sample includes roughly 16,000 distinct CDR3 sequences, with 25% to 40% observed a single time. The ten largest clones add up to 1.5% to 2% of the sample. The germline V gene yields MGHRA for CDR1 and YSYEKL for CDR2. The germline V and J ends show losses of 4 bases and 9 bases respectively, and no gene match explains 4 bases of the junction. The CDR3 runs 12 residues from the cysteine to the phenylalanine. Of all the DNA, just the CDR3 is kept, 36 bases in frame from base 1. Judged by its sample share, this clonotype qualifies as medium-sized (0.01 to 0.1%). Its antigen is still unknown. Qualities for individual bases were not recorded, and no much larger clone is one base off.

The clonotype comes from a female donor in good health. The chain employs TRBV4-1 and TRBJ2-5, with 8 central nucleotides matching TRBD2. Sequenced input: conventional T cells from blood. The CDR3 sequence is CASSRGTRSQYF. At the DNA level, the sequence is TGCGCCAGCAGCCGGGGGACTAGGTCCCAGTACTTC.